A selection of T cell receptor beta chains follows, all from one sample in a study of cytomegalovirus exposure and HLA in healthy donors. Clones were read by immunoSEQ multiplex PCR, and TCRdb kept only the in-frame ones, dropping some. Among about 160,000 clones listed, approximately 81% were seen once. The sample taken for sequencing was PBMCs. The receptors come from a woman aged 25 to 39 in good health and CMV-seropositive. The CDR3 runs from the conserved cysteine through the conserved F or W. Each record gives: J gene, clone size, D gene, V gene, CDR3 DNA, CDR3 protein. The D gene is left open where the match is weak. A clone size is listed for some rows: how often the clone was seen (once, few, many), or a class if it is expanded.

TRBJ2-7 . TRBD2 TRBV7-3 TGTGCCAGCAGCTTAGTACTAGCGGGGTCAGCCTCCTACGAGCAGTACTTC CASSLVLAGSASYEQYF
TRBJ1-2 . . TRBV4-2 TGTGCCAGCAGCCAAATAACAGGGATTGATGGCTACACCTTC CASSQITGIDGYTF
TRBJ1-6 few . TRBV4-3 TGCGCCAGCAGCCAACCAGGGCGCAATTCACCCCTCCACTTT CASSQPGRNSPLHF
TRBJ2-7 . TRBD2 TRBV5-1 TGCGCCAGCGGGCAGGGCCCAGCGGGGGGGGACGAGCAGTACTTC CASGQGPAGGDEQYF
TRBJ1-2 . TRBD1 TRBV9 TGTGCCAGCAGCGTGACGATGGGAGAGGGGGCCCCTGGAAATGGCTACACCTTC CASSVTMGEGAPGNGYTF
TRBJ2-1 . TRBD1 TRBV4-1 TGCGCCAGCAGAAAAAAACCGGGACAGGGGTACAATGAGCAGTTCTTC CASRKKPGQGYNEQFF
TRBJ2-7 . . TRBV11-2 TGTGCCAGCAGCTTCCGCAGGGACTCCAACTACGAGCAGTACTTC CASSFRRDSNYEQYF
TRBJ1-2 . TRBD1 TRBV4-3 TGCGCCAGCAGCCAAGCCTGGACAGGGAATGGCTACACCTTC CASSQAWTGNGYTF
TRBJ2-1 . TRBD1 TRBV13 TGTGCCAGCAGCCGCGGACAGGGTCCATACAATGAGCAGTTCTTC CASSRGQGPYNEQFF
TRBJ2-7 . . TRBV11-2 TGTGCCAGCAGCTTAAGCCAGGGTCCCTACGAGCAGTACTTC CASSLSQGPYEQYF
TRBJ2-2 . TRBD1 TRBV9 TGTGCCAGCAGCGTAGGCTGGGACAGGGGAAAGGGCGGGGAGCTGTTTTTT CASSVGWDRGKGGELFF
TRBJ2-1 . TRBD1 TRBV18 TGTGCCAGCTCACGGGACAGCTACAATGAGCAGTTCTTC CASSRDSYNEQFF
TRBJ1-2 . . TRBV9 TGTGCCAGCAGCGTATTTTCGTCTGCAGGGCCGCGGGGCTACACCTTC CASSVFSSAGPRGYTF
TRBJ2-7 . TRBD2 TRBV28 TGTGCCAGCAGTCCCCCCGGGACTACCAGCTACGAGCAGTACTTC CASSPPGTTSYEQYF
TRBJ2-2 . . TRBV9 TGTGCCAGCAGCGTAGCGGACAGAACCGGGGAGCTGTTTTTT CASSVADRTGELFF
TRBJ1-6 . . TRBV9 TGTGCCAGCAGCGTAGTAGCACTCAATTCACCCCTCCACTTT CASSVVALNSPLHF
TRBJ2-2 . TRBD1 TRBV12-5 TGTGCTAGTGGTTTCCGGGACAGGGGGCTCGCGAACACCGGGGAGCTGTTTTTT CASGFRDRGLANTGELFF
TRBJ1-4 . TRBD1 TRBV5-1 TGCGCCAGCAGCTTGTCGGACAGGGGGAAACTGTTTTTT CASSLSDRGKLFF
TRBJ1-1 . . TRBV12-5 TGTGCTAGTGGTTCTCTAGGGAAGGGGACTGAAGCTTTCTTT CASGSLGKGTEAFF
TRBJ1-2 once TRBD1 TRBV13 TGTGCCAGCAGCGCCCCGGGACAGGAATTCTATGGCTACACCTTC CASSAPGQEFYGYTF
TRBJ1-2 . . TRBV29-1 TGCAGCGTTGACGACAGGATCAATGGCTACACCTTC CSVDDRINGYTF
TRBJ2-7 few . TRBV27 TGTGCCAGCAGTTTATTGGGGGGATACGAGCAGTACTTC CASSLLGGYEQYF
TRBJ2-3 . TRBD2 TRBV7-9 TGTACCAGCAGCTTGGTGCGGGGGGCAGATACGCAGTATTTT CTSSLVRGADTQYF
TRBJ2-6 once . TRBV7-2 TGTGCCAGCAGCTTAGGAGGGCCTGGGGCCAACGTCCTGACTTTC CASSLGGPGANVLTF
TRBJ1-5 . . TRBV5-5 TGTGCCAGCAGCTTGGAACAGGGAGAGAATCAGCCCCAGCATTTT CASSLEQGENQPQHF
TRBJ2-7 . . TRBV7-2 TGTGCCAGCAGCTCCGACAGGTATTCCTACGAGCAGTACTTC CASSSDRYSYEQYF
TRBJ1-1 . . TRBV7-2 TGTGCCAGCAGCTTAGCGAACACAGGGAACACTGAAGCTTTCTTT CASSLANTGNTEAFF
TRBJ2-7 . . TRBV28 TGTGCCAGCAGTTTACCACTAACGTTGTACGAGCAGTACTTC CASSLPLTLYEQYF
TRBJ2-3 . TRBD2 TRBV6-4 TGTGCCAGCGGCCCGGGGGGGGCCGGGGATACGCAGTATTTT CASGPGGAGDTQYF
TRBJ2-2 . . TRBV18 TGTGCCAGCTCACCACACCCAGGGACCGGGGAGCTGTTTTTT CASSPHPGTGELFF
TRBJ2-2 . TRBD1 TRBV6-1 TGTGGTTCGACAGGGGGACGGACCGGGGAGCTGTTTTTT CGSTGGRTGELFF
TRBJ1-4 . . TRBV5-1 TGCGCCAGCAGCTTGGACGGTAAAGAGGAAAAACTGTTTTTT CASSLDGKEEKLFF
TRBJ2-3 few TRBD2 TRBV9 TGTGCCAGCAGCGTAGGACTAGCGGACGCAGATACGCAGTATTTT CASSVGLADADTQYF
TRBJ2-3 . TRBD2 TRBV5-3 TGTGCCAGAAGCTCGCCCTTGAGAACTAGCGGGGCGTTATATACGCAGTATTTT CARSSPLRTSGALYTQYF
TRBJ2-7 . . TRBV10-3 TGTGCCATCAGTGAGTCCAAAGGGGACTACGAGCAGTACTTC CAISESKGDYEQYF
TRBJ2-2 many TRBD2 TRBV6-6 TGTGCCATGCGGGGGGGCCACGGGGAGCTGTTTTTT CAMRGGHGELFF
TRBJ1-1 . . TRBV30 TGTGCCTGGAGTGCTATGAACACTGAAGCTTTCTTT CAWSAMNTEAFF
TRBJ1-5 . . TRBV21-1 TGTGCCAGCAGCAAAAAGACGGGGACAGGGGAAAATCAGCCCCAGCATTTT CASSKKTGTGENQPQHF
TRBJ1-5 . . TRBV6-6 TGTGCCAGCAGTATAGACAATCAGCCCCAGCATTTT CASSIDNQPQHF
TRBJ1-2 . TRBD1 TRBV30 TGTGCCGTCACACAGGGGGCGGGCGGCTACACCTTC CAVTQGAGGYTF
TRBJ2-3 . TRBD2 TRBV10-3 TGTGCCATCAAACTAGCGGGGCCCACAGATACGCAGTATTTT CAIKLAGPTDTQYF
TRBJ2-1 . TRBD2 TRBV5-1 TGCGCCAGCAGCTTGGGAGCGGGGGGGCTCAGGTACAATGAGCAGTTCTTC CASSLGAGGLRYNEQFF
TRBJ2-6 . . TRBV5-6 TGTGCCAGCAGCTTGGTTTTGGCCTCTGGGGCCAACGTCCTGACTTTC CASSLVLASGANVLTF
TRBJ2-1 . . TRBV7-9 TGTGCCAGCAGAGGCCGGGGGAGTTCCTACAATGAGCAGTTCTTC CASRGRGSSYNEQFF
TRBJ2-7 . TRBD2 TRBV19 TGTGCCAGTAGTAAACTAGCGGGGGGCCTAGAGCAGTACTTC CASSKLAGGLEQYF
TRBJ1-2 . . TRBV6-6 TGTGCCAGCAGTTTAGCCGGATATGGCTACACCTTC CASSLAGYGYTF
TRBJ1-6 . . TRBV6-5 TGTGCCAGCAGTCGGCCAGGGAATTCACCCCTCCACTTT CASSRPGNSPLHF
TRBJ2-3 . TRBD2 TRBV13 TGTGCCAGCAGCACCCGGACTAGCGGTAGCACAGATACGCAGTATTTT CASSTRTSGSTDTQYF
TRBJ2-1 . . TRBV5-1 TGCGCCAGCACCCCTCCCACGGGGAGCAGGGAGCAGTTCTTC CASTPPTGSREQFF
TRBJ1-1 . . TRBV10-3 TGTGCCATCAGCCAGCTAGGGGTGGACACTGAAGCTTTCTTT CAISQLGVDTEAFF
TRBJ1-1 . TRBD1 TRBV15 TGTGCCACCAGCAGAGTTGGAACGGGACAGAAAAACACTGGAGCTTTCTTT CATSRVGTGQKNTGAFF
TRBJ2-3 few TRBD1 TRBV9 TGTGCCAGCAGTCATAAATCCGACAGGGGGCGAACAGATACGCAGTATTTT CASSHKSDRGRTDTQYF
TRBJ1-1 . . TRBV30 TGTGCCTGGAACGAGGGGGGGATTCATGGGGACACTGAAGCTTTCTTT CAWNEGGIHGDTEAFF
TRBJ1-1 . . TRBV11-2 TGTGCCAGCAGCTCTTATCGGGGGTTGAATGAAGCTTTCTTT CASSSYRGLNEAFF
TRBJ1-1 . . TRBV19 TGTGCCAGTAGGGGACACCCGAACACTGAAGCTTTCTTT CASRGHPNTEAFF
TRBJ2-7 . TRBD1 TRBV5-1 TGCGCCAGCAGCTTGGGTCAGGGGGACGAGCAGTACTTC CASSLGQGDEQYF
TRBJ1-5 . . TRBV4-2 TGTGCCAGCAGCCAAGAGGGGGCAGCCTTCAATCAGCCCCAGCATTTT CASSQEGAAFNQPQHF
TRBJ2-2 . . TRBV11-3 TGTGCCAGCAGCTTAGAGGGAGGCACCGGGGAGCTGTTTTTT CASSLEGGTGELFF
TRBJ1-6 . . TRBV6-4 TGTGCCAGCAGTGCGGACAGCCAAAATTCACCCCTCCACTTT CASSADSQNSPLHF
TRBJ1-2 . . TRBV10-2 TGCGCCAGCAGTGAAGGCGGGCCCGCTAACTATGGCTACACCTTC CASSEGGPANYGYTF